Reported below is one T cell receptor beta chain. Its cognate antigen is unknown. Sequencing was performed with immunoSEQ multiplex PCR; in TCRdb, only in-frame clones are kept and a portion is missing. The sample contains about 62,000 clones, around 92% of which appear only once. The record originates from a study of OX40 agonist ivuxolimab in advanced cancers. Background on the study: Antecedent anti-PD-1, anti-PD-L1 or anti-CTLA-4 therapy was permissible, with 35% to 40% having received some. The study, taken as a whole, reports: Both CD4+ and CD8+ T cell populations in blood had undergone clonal expansion by week 6 at 0.1 to 3.0 mg/kg. Some patients who did not respond also had low normalized T-cell clonal expansion.

Drawing of blood for sampling happened at baseline, at cycle 4 day 1, and at cycle 7 day 1. The CDR3 has 12 amino acids. The V gene lost 0 bases and the J gene lost 7 bases, with 7 bases spanning the gap. Germline V gene lookup returns CDR1 MNHEY and CDR2 SVGAGI. This clonotype was obtained from an adult with an advanced solid tumor such as melanoma, head and neck, liver or kidney cancer. Here the sequenced sample was CD4+ or CD8+ T cells sorted from blood, taken in a trial of the OX40 agonist ivuxolimab. The chain links TRBV6-5 to TRBJ2-7; D not resolved. CDR3 residues: CASSYSGWEQYF. The CDR3 DNA reads TGTGCCAGCAGTTACTCAGGGTGGGAGCAGTACTTC.